Sequencing of this TCR beta chain was carried out in a study of blood T cell repertoires in COVID-19. Across the study: Sites across the United States, Italy and Spain contributed samples from acute and convalescent COVID-19. The cDNA or gDNA used as material had been derived from T cells, B-cell-depleted T cells, or PBMCs.

CDR1 and CDR2 (germline): MNHEY, SVGAGI. V was clipped by 4 bases and J by 3 bases; unmatched bases: 3. The CDR3 loop spans 14 amino acids. This clone was recorded a few times. Authors' data handling: Amplifying reference gene primers gave estimates of nucleated cell counts. TCRdb's copy holds only in-frame clones and misses some; the assay was immunoSEQ multiplex PCR. V and J calls and clone size follow that table, whereas D and trimming were derived from the DNA. Of 200,000 to 250,000 clones listed, roughly 84% are singletons. The sample consisted of peripheral blood. This clonotype was sampled from a man between 35 and 55 years old with acute or convalescent COVID-19. V gene TRBV6-5 combines with J gene TRBJ1-2; 9 nucleotides agree with TRBD1. CDR3 loop: CASSSQGADYGYTF. The CDR3 bases are TGTGCCAGCAGTTCACAGGGGGCAGACTATGGCTACACCTTC.